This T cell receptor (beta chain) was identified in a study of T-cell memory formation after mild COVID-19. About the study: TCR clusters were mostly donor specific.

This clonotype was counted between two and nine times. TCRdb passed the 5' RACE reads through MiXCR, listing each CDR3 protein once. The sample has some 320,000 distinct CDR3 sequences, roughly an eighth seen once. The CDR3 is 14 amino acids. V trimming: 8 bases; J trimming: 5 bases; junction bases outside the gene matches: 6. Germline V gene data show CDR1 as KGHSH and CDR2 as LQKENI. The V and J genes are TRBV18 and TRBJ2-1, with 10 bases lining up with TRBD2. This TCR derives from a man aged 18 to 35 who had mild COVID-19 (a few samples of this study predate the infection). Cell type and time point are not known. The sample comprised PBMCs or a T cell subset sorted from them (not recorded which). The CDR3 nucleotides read TGTGCCAGCCACAGGACTAGCGGACACAATGAGCAGTTCTTC. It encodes CASHRTSGHNEQFF.